A selection of T cell receptor beta chains follows, all from one sample in a study of human T cells and chemical hapten exposure. TCRdb used MiXCR to reprocess the RACE reads, holding one entry per CDR3 protein. Here the sample spans 150,000 to 200,000 distinct CDR3 sequences, 20% to 25% being singletons. Sample: whole blood, taken in connection with sensitization to the hapten diphenylcyclopropenone (DPC). Receptors originate from a woman aged 40 to 50 with alopecia areata. Some clones in this sample may be carry-over from other donors' samples. The CDR3 runs from the conserved cysteine through the conserved F or W. A D gene is named only where the DNA matches it firmly. Size tells how often a clone was seen (once, few, many) or the class of an expanded clone, and some rows leave it out.

J | size | D | length | V | DNA | CDR3
TRBJ1-1 | . | . | 13 | TRBV20-1 | TGCAGTGCTAGAGCCCGAGGGAACACTGAAGCTTTCTTT | CSARARGNTEAFF
TRBJ2-3 | . | TRBD2 | 19 | TRBV10-3 | TGTGCCATCAGCGGCGGGACTAGCGGGGGGAGGTGGGACACAGATACGCAGTATTTT | CAISGGTSGGRWDTDTQYF
TRBJ2-5 | few | TRBD2 | 15 | TRBV7-8 | TGTGCCAGCAGCCCGGGACTAGCGGACCAAGAGACCCAGTACTTC | CASSPGLADQETQYF
TRBJ2-5 | many | . | 13 | TRBV29-1 | TGCAGCGTTGAAGGCCTAACGCGAGAGACCCAGTACTTC | CSVEGLTRETQYF
TRBJ2-5 | many | . | 13 | TRBV29-1 | TGCAGCGTTGAAGACAGACTAATAGAGACCCAGTACTTC | CSVEDRLIETQYF
TRBJ2-1 | few | TRBD2 | 14 | TRBV7-2 | TGTGCCAGCAGCTGGGGACTAGCACGTAATGAGCAGTTCTTC | CASSWGLARNEQFF
TRBJ2-5 | . | . | 14 | TRBV5-5 | TGTGCCAGCAGCTTTGCAGGGCAGTTTGAGACCCAGTACTTC | CASSFAGQFETQYF
TRBJ2-3 | . | . | 14 | TRBV7-2 | TGTGCCAGCAGCTCCCTGGACAGCACAGATACGCAGTATTTT | CASSSLDSTDTQYF
TRBJ2-3 | . | . | 14 | TRBV12-3/TRBV12-4 | TGTGCCAGCATTGCTGGCCAGGGTACAGATACGCAGTATTTT | CASIAGQGTDTQYF
TRBJ2-7 | . | . | 15 | TRBV7-2 | TGTGCCAGCAGCCCCAGACAGGTCCTCTCCTACGAGCAGTACTTC | CASSPRQVLSYEQYF
TRBJ2-5 | few | . | 12 | TRBV29-1 | TGCAGCGTTGGACAGCTGAGCGAGACCCAGTACTTC | CSVGQLSETQYF
TRBJ2-7 | . | TRBD2 | 15 | TRBV6-6 | TGTGCCAGCAGTTACTCGACTAGCGGGAGCTACGAGCAGTACTTC | CASSYSTSGSYEQYF
TRBJ2-2 | . | TRBD2 | 17 | TRBV20-1 | TGCAGTGCTAGAGATACGCGGGGACTAGCCCCCGCCGGGGAGCTGTTTTTT | CSARDTRGLAPAGELFF
TRBJ2-1 | many | TRBD1 | 13 | TRBV11-1 | TGTGCCAGCAGCCAACAACAGGGGTATGAGCAGTTCTTC | CASSQQQGYEQFF
TRBJ2-7 | few | TRBD1 | 16 | TRBV4-2 | TGTGCCAGCAGCCAAGCTCACGGGACAGGGAATTACGAGCAGTACTTC | CASSQAHGTGNYEQYF
TRBJ2-3 | few | TRBD2 | 14 | TRBV3-1 | TGTGCCAGCAGCCAAGGACTAGCGGGATCTACGCAGTATTTT | CASSQGLAGSTQYF